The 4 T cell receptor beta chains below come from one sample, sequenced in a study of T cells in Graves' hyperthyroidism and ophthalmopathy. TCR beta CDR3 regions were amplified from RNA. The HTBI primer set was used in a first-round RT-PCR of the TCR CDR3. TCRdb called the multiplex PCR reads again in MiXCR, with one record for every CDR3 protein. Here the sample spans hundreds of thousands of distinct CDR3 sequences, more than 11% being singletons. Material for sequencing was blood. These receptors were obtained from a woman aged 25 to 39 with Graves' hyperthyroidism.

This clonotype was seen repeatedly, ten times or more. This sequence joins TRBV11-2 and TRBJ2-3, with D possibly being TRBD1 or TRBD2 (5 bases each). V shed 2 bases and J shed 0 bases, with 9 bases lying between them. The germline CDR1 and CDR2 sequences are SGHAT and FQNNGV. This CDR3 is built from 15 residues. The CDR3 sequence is CASSLRGASTDTQYF. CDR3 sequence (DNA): TGTGCCAGCAGCTTAAGGGGAGCTAGCACAGATACGCAGTATTTT.

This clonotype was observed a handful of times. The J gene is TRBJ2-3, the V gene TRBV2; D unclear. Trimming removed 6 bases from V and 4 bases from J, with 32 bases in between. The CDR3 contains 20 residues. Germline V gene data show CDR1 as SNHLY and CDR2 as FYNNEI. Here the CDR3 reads CASSTRSLPGRAWVADTQYF. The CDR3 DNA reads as TGTGCCAGCAGCACGAGATCGCTCCCTGGAAGGGCCTGGGTAGCAGATACGCAGTATTTT. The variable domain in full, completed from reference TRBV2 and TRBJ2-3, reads EPEVTQTPSHQVTQMGQEVILRCVPISNHLYFYWYRQILGQKVEFLVSFYNNEISEKSEIFDDQFSVERPDGSNFTLKIRSTKLEDSAMYFCASSTRSLPGRAWVADTQYFGPGTRLTVL.

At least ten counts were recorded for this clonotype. As DNA, the CDR3 is TGTGCCAGCAGATACAGCGGGAGTAGCACAGATACGCAGTATTTT. Protein: CASRYSGSSTDTQYF. The chain employs TRBV6-1 and TRBJ2-3, with 8 bases matching TRBD2. This CDR3 is 15 amino acids long. V gave up 6 bases and J gave up 0 bases; unmatched junction bases: 5. Germline lookup yields CDR1 MNHNS and CDR2 SASEGT.

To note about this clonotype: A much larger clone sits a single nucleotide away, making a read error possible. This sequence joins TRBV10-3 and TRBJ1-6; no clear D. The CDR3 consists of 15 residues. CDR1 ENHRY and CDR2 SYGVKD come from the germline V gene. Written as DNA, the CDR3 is TGTGCCATCAGTGAGGGCGAGGCTTTTAATTTACCCCTCCACTTT. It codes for CAISEGEAFNLPLHF.